These T cell receptor beta chains were read from a single sample in a study of blood T cells in healthy people across ages. TCRdb re-derived calls from the 5' RACE reads in MiXCR, one entry per CDR3 protein. This repertoire shows over 950,000 distinct CDR3 sequences, roughly two fifths found once; its top ten account for around 13%. The specimen sequenced was blood. These TCRs come from a man aged 18 to 30 in good health. The CDR3 runs from the conserved cysteine through the conserved F or W. Part of the rows lack a size; the others show once, few, many or a class for expanded clones.

j_gene: TRBJ1-3; abundance: .; v_gene: TRBV4-3; CDR3aa: CASSPDRGNTIYF
j_gene: TRBJ2-2; abundance: .; v_gene: TRBV2; CDR3aa: CATRQESTGELFF
j_gene: TRBJ1-4; abundance: .; v_gene: TRBV27; CDR3aa: CASRPQGTENEKLFF
j_gene: TRBJ1-5; abundance: few; v_gene: TRBV15; CDR3aa: CATSRDRFSSNQPQHF
j_gene: TRBJ2-5; abundance: few; v_gene: TRBV5-7; CDR3aa: CASTFSRGQTKRDQETQYF
j_gene: TRBJ2-1; abundance: few; v_gene: TRBV9; CDR3aa: CASSSREGENYNEQFF
j_gene: TRBJ2-1; abundance: few; v_gene: TRBV3-1; CDR3aa: CASSQEGWDEQFF
j_gene: TRBJ1-4; abundance: .; v_gene: TRBV7-6; CDR3aa: CASSSASGNNNEKLFF
j_gene: TRBJ1-1; abundance: few; v_gene: TRBV6-4; CDR3aa: CASSDPECMNTEAFF
j_gene: TRBJ2-6; abundance: few; v_gene: TRBV4-2; CDR3aa: CASSHVEGSGANVLTF
j_gene: .; abundance: few; v_gene: TRBV5-1; CDR3aa: CASSLATADEQYF
j_gene: TRBJ2-4; abundance: .; v_gene: TRBV6-5; CDR3aa: CASSSRGIGFNEQYF
j_gene: TRBJ1-4; abundance: .; v_gene: TRBV11-2; CDR3aa: CASRGSGTVNEKLFF
j_gene: TRBJ2-3; abundance: .; v_gene: TRBV7-2; CDR3aa: CASSPYSGVGTDTQYF
j_gene: TRBJ2-5; abundance: .; v_gene: TRBV20-1; CDR3aa: CSARNSGTGGIETQYF
j_gene: TRBJ2-1; abundance: few; v_gene: TRBV7-9; CDR3aa: CASSHTGTTILDEQFF
j_gene: TRBJ2-3; abundance: .; v_gene: TRBV20-1; CDR3aa: CSAPWTRRGTDTQYF
j_gene: TRBJ2-4; abundance: few; v_gene: TRBV3-1; CDR3aa: CASSQAVAARAKNIQYF
j_gene: TRBJ1-5; abundance: .; v_gene: TRBV12-3/TRBV12-4; CDR3aa: CASSRGQGISNQPQHF
j_gene: TRBJ2-7; abundance: .; v_gene: TRBV7-2; CDR3aa: CASSLRVGSSLAYEQYF
j_gene: TRBJ2-2; abundance: .; v_gene: TRBV3-1; CDR3aa: CASSQVLGKLFF
j_gene: TRBJ1-4; abundance: few; v_gene: TRBV6-1; CDR3aa: CASEDRGLGANEKLFF
j_gene: TRBJ1-2; abundance: .; v_gene: TRBV27; CDR3aa: CASSLSGQGAYGYTF
j_gene: TRBJ2-3; abundance: few; v_gene: TRBV20-1; CDR3aa: CSAIRQGESTDTQYF
j_gene: TRBJ1-1; abundance: .; v_gene: TRBV6-1; CDR3aa: CASSPSEGDTEAFF
j_gene: TRBJ2-1; abundance: .; v_gene: TRBV12-3/TRBV12-4; CDR3aa: CASSFKAGDYNEQFF
j_gene: TRBJ1-5; abundance: many; v_gene: TRBV12-3/TRBV12-4; CDR3aa: CASSSPGGNQPQHF
j_gene: TRBJ1-5; abundance: .; v_gene: TRBV4-1; CDR3aa: CASSQTDTNQPQHF
j_gene: TRBJ2-4; abundance: .; v_gene: TRBV12-3/TRBV12-4; CDR3aa: CASSLGGRVGAKNIQYF
j_gene: TRBJ1-4; abundance: .; v_gene: TRBV2; CDR3aa: CASTEQQGPNEKLFF
j_gene: TRBJ1-2; abundance: .; v_gene: TRBV12-3/TRBV12-4; CDR3aa: CASSLAGGEDYGYTF
j_gene: TRBJ2-1; abundance: few; v_gene: TRBV6-2/TRBV6-3; CDR3aa: CASSKIAGYNEQFF
j_gene: TRBJ1-2; abundance: few; v_gene: TRBV15; CDR3aa: CATSRSKQELVYGYTF
j_gene: TRBJ1-2; abundance: .; v_gene: TRBV9; CDR3aa: CASSVGLAGYTF
j_gene: TRBJ2-3; abundance: .; v_gene: TRBV11-2; CDR3aa: CASSLLGNRGPTDTQYF
j_gene: TRBJ1-3; abundance: .; v_gene: TRBV6-6; CDR3aa: CASSYYTEALTGNTIYF
j_gene: TRBJ1-1; abundance: .; v_gene: TRBV19; CDR3aa: CASFEAGGTEAFF
j_gene: .; abundance: .; v_gene: TRBV3-1; CDR3aa: CASSPTGINEQYF
j_gene: TRBJ1-4; abundance: .; v_gene: TRBV5-1; CDR3aa: CASSLGTLRTGATNEKLFF
j_gene: TRBJ1-1; abundance: .; v_gene: TRBV4-1; CDR3aa: CASSQIGTQNTEAFF
j_gene: TRBJ2-6; abundance: .; v_gene: TRBV10-1; CDR3aa: CELNVLTF
j_gene: TRBJ1-2; abundance: .; v_gene: TRBV12-3/TRBV12-4; CDR3aa: CASSWSRGGYTF
j_gene: TRBJ1-5; abundance: few; v_gene: TRBV6-6; CDR3aa: CASSYSEKQKTTQPQHF
j_gene: TRBJ2-1; abundance: few; v_gene: TRBV28; CDR3aa: CASSFNRGAGTYNEQFF
j_gene: TRBJ1-1; abundance: .; v_gene: TRBV7-2; CDR3aa: CASSLGFWQQTEAFF
j_gene: .; abundance: .; v_gene: TRBV20-1; CDR3aa: CSARDTSGNQETQFF
j_gene: TRBJ1-1; abundance: few; v_gene: TRBV20-1; CDR3aa: CSATRTDSTEAFF
j_gene: TRBJ2-3; abundance: .; v_gene: TRBV20-1; CDR3aa: CSAREAWGDTQYF
j_gene: TRBJ1-1; abundance: few; v_gene: TRBV10-3; CDR3aa: CAISADRNTEAFF
j_gene: TRBJ2-6; abundance: .; v_gene: TRBV2; CDR3aa: CASRKGSGANVLTF
j_gene: TRBJ1-4; abundance: .; v_gene: TRBV6-6; CDR3aa: CASSAGGGYEKLFF
j_gene: TRBJ2-1; abundance: .; v_gene: TRBV4-3; CDR3aa: CASSQGVRGREQFF
j_gene: TRBJ1-2; abundance: few; v_gene: TRBV12-3/TRBV12-4; CDR3aa: CASSLDRLYYGYTF